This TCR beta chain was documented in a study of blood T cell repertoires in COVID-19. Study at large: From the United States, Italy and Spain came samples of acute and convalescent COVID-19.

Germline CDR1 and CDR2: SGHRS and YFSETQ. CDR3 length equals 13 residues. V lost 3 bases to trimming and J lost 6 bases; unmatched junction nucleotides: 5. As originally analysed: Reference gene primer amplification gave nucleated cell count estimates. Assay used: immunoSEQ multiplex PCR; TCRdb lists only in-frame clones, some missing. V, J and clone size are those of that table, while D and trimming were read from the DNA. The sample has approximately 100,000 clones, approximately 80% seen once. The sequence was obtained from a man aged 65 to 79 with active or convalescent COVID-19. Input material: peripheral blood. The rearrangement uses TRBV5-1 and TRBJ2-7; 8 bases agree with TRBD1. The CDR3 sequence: CASSYGQGGEQYF. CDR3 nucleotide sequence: TGCGCCAGCAGCTACGGACAGGGCGGCGAGCAGTACTTC.